The sequence of this T cell receptor (beta chain) was determined in a study of PD-L1 blockade in urothelial cancer. With regard to this clone: Antigen unknown.

Study outcomes and limitations: Greater 3-week expansion of tumor-associated blood clones was recorded for durable-benefit patients.

The method was immunoSEQ multiplex PCR; TCRdb's version includes in-frame clones alone and lacks a portion of them. The table lists some 45,000 clones, 65% to 85% of them singletons. The time point is: pretreatment peripheral blood. Sample: PBMCs, taken around atezolizumab (anti-PD-L1) treatment. The receptor comes from a man in his fifties or sixties with urothelial cancer.

The CDR3 region is CASSLRGLTRDETQYF. The CDR3 DNA is TGCGCCAGCAGCTTGCGGGGACTCACCCGGGACGAGACCCAGTACTTC. V and J are TRBV5-1 and TRBJ2-5; D may be TRBD2 (6 bases). This CDR3 has 16 amino acids. V gave up 1 base and J gave up 5 bases, with 18 bases separating them. Germline V gene data show CDR1 as SGHRS and CDR2 as YFSETQ. The full variable domain, with the rest looked up from reference TRBV5-1 and TRBJ2-5, is KAGVTQTPRYLIKTRGQQVTLSCSPISGHRSVSWYQQTPGQGLQFLFEYFSETQRNKGNFPGRFSGRQFSNSRSEMNVSTLELGDSALYLCASSLRGLTRDETQYFGPGTRLLVL.